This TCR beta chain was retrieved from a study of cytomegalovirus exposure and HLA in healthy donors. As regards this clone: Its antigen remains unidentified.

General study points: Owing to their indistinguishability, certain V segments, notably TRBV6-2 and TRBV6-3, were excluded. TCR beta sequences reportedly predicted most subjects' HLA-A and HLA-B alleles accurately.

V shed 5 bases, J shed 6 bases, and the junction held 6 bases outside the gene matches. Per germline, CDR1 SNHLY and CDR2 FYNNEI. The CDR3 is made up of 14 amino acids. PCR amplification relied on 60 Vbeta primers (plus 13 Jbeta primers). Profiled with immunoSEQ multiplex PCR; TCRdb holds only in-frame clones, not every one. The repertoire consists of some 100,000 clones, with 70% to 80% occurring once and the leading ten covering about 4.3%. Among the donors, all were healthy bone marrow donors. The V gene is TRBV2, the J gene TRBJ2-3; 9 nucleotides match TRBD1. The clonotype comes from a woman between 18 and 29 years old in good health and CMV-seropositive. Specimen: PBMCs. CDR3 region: CASSKTGGSDTQYF. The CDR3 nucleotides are TGTGCCAGCAGTAAGACAGGGGGATCGGATACGCAGTATTTT.